A selection of T cell receptor beta chains follows, all from one sample in a study of PD-1 blockade in classical Hodgkin lymphoma. The table came from immunoSEQ multiplex PCR; TCRdb's copy has only in-frame clones and leaves some out. There are almost 20,000 clones in the sample; around 83% occur only once, and roughly 1.3% lies in the top ten. Material for sequencing was CD4+ T cells from blood. Receptor source: a human donor with classical Hodgkin lymphoma. Each CDR3 is given with its conserved first and last residue. Fields, in order: J gene, D gene, V gene, clone size, CDR3 DNA, CDR3 protein. A D gene is named only where the DNA matches it firmly. Where a row states a size, it is once, few, many or the class of an expanded clone; other rows omit it.

J: TRBJ2-7; D: NA; V: TRBV19; size: NA; DNA: TGTGCCAGTAGTATATGGGCGGGCAGTACCTACGAGCAGTACTTC; CDR3: CASSIWAGSTYEQYF
J: TRBJ2-5; D: TRBD2; V: TRBV10-3; size: NA; DNA: TGTGCCATCAGTGCGGAGCGAGCGGGAGGGCGAGGGACCCAGTACTTC; CDR3: CAISAERAGGRGTQYF
J: TRBJ1-2; D: NA; V: TRBV28; size: NA; DNA: TGTGCCAGCAGTTTACTTGGCACTTGGGGCTACACCTTC; CDR3: CASSLLGTWGYTF
J: TRBJ2-3; D: NA; V: TRBV6-1; size: NA; DNA: TGTGCCAGCACAAGCGATAGCACAGATACGCAGTATTTT; CDR3: CASTSDSTDTQYF
J: TRBJ1-5; D: TRBD1; V: TRBV6-4; size: once; DNA: TGTGCCAGCAAACTACAGGGGACAGACCAGCCCCAGCATTTT; CDR3: CASKLQGTDQPQHF
J: TRBJ1-1; D: NA; V: TRBV7-8; size: NA; DNA: TGTGCCAGCAGCTTCGCCCGTCGAGTGGGCACTGAAGCTTTCTTT; CDR3: CASSFARRVGTEAFF
J: TRBJ1-4; D: NA; V: TRBV28; size: NA; DNA: TGTGCCGGGGGCTTGGTAGGGGGTGAAAAACTGTTTTTT; CDR3: CAGGLVGGEKLFF
J: TRBJ1-3; D: NA; V: TRBV28; size: NA; DNA: TGTGCCAGCAAGTTCGGAGACACCGCCGGAAACACCATATATTTT; CDR3: CASKFGDTAGNTIYF
J: TRBJ2-7; D: NA; V: TRBV27; size: NA; DNA: TGTGCCAGCAGTTTAAGGTCGACCTCCGCCCGGGCCTACGAGCAGTACTTC; CDR3: CASSLRSTSARAYEQYF
J: TRBJ2-7; D: NA; V: TRBV6-5; size: NA; DNA: TGTGCCACAAAACTAGCAGGCGAGCAGTACTTC; CDR3: CATKLAGEQYF
J: TRBJ2-1; D: NA; V: TRBV7-9; size: few; DNA: TGTGCCAGCAGCTTAAGGCGGGTCGATAATGAGCAGTTCTTC; CDR3: CASSLRRVDNEQFF
J: TRBJ2-3; D: TRBD2; V: TRBV18; size: NA; DNA: TGTGCCAGCTCACCACCGAGACTAGCGGGAAGGACAGATACGCAGTATTTT; CDR3: CASSPPRLAGRTDTQYF
J: TRBJ2-7; D: TRBD2; V: TRBV7-9; size: NA; DNA: TGTGCCAGCAGCCCGACTAGCGCGTCCTACGAGCAGTACTTC; CDR3: CASSPTSASYEQYF
J: TRBJ1-4; D: NA; V: TRBV6-1; size: NA; DNA: TGTGCCAGCAGTGAATTGGCTATAGGGGGTAGGAGCGAAAAACTGTTTTTT; CDR3: CASSELAIGGRSEKLFF
J: TRBJ1-1; D: NA; V: TRBV2; size: NA; DNA: TGTGCCAGCAGTGACGGGTGGGCTGAAGCTTTCTTT; CDR3: CASSDGWAEAFF
J: TRBJ2-2; D: NA; V: TRBV28; size: NA; DNA: TGTGCCAGCAGTCTTTTAGGGTTGACGGGGGCGAACACCGGGGAGCTGTTTTTT; CDR3: CASSLLGLTGANTGELFF
J: TRBJ2-3; D: NA; V: TRBV7-2; size: NA; DNA: TGTGCCAGCAGCTTTTGGACTAGCACAGATACGCAGTATTTT; CDR3: CASSFWTSTDTQYF
J: TRBJ2-2; D: TRBD2; V: TRBV10-3; size: NA; DNA: TGTGCCATCAGTGAGCTCCGGACTAGAGGGACCGGGGAGCTGTTTTTT; CDR3: CAISELRTRGTGELFF
J: TRBJ1-1; D: NA; V: TRBV6-5; size: NA; DNA: TGTGCCAGCAGGGCCGGGGCTCGGAACACTGAAGCTTTCTTT; CDR3: CASRAGARNTEAFF
J: TRBJ2-7; D: NA; V: TRBV9; size: once; DNA: TGTGCCAGCAGCGCCGGACAGCTACCCTACGAGCAGTACTTC; CDR3: CASSAGQLPYEQYF
J: TRBJ2-1; D: NA; V: TRBV5-1; size: once; DNA: TGCGCCAGCAGCCCACCGGGGAGGGGGGATGAGCAGTTCTTC; CDR3: CASSPPGRGDEQFF
J: TRBJ2-5; D: TRBD1; V: TRBV28; size: NA; DNA: TGTGCCAGCAGTTCCGGGGACAGAAAAGAGACCCAGTACTTC; CDR3: CASSSGDRKETQYF
J: TRBJ2-7; D: NA; V: TRBV5-4; size: NA; DNA: TGTGCCAGCAGCTTGAACGAAGTCGGCTACGAGCAGTACTTC; CDR3: CASSLNEVGYEQYF
J: TRBJ2-1; D: NA; V: TRBV10-3; size: NA; DNA: TGTGCCTCCCAATCGACTAGTCTCCACAATGAGCAGTTCTTC; CDR3: CASQSTSLHNEQFF
J: TRBJ2-1; D: NA; V: TRBV7-2; size: NA; DNA: TGTGCCAGCAGCTTAACAGGCGGGGAGCAGTTCTTC; CDR3: CASSLTGGEQFF
J: TRBJ2-3; D: TRBD1; V: TRBV13; size: NA; DNA: TGTGCCAGCAGCTGGGGACAGGGAAGAGCAGATACGCAGTATTTT; CDR3: CASSWGQGRADTQYF
J: TRBJ1-1; D: NA; V: TRBV10-2; size: NA; DNA: TGCGCCAGCAGTGAGTGGGGCAGAGACAACACTGAAGCTTTCTTT; CDR3: CASSEWGRDNTEAFF
J: TRBJ1-2; D: NA; V: TRBV2; size: NA; DNA: TGTGCCAGCAGTTCCAGGGACCTAGGGAACTATGGCTACACCTTC; CDR3: CASSSRDLGNYGYTF
J: TRBJ1-1; D: NA; V: TRBV15; size: NA; DNA: TGTGCCACCAGCAGTGAACAGCTCAGATTCACTGAAGCTTTCTTT; CDR3: CATSSEQLRFTEAFF
J: TRBJ2-2; D: TRBD1; V: TRBV11-2; size: once; DNA: TGTGCCAGCAGCTTGATACAGGGGGCCACCGGGGAGCTGTTTTTT; CDR3: CASSLIQGATGELFF
J: TRBJ2-1; D: TRBD2; V: TRBV9; size: once; DNA: TGTGCCAGCGGGTTCGGGGGAGGGATAAACAATGAGCAGTTCTTC; CDR3: CASGFGGGINNEQFF
J: TRBJ2-7; D: TRBD2; V: TRBV6-5; size: NA; DNA: TGTGCCAGCAGGGCGGGGGCCTACGAGCAGTACTTC; CDR3: CASRAGAYEQYF
J: TRBJ2-2; D: NA; V: TRBV28; size: NA; DNA: TGTGCCAGCAACGCAAGGGGACCCGGGGAGCTGTTTTTT; CDR3: CASNARGPGELFF
J: TRBJ2-2; D: NA; V: TRBV27; size: NA; DNA: TGTGCCAGCAGGGCAGGTCGGGTTTTTCCCGGGGAGCTGTTTTTT; CDR3: CASRAGRVFPGELFF
J: TRBJ1-2; D: TRBD1; V: TRBV5-6; size: few; DNA: TGTGCCAGCAGGTCCACGACAGGGGAATTTGGCTACACCTTC; CDR3: CASRSTTGEFGYTF
J: TRBJ2-7; D: TRBD2; V: TRBV7-2; size: NA; DNA: TGTGCCAGCAGCTTAGGTCGACTAGCGGGAGGTCGGGAGCAGTACTTC; CDR3: CASSLGRLAGGREQYF
J: TRBJ2-7; D: TRBD1; V: TRBV5-1; size: NA; DNA: TGCGCCAGCAGCTTGCCGGGACAGGGGTCCCCCTACGAGCAGTACTTC; CDR3: CASSLPGQGSPYEQYF
J: TRBJ2-1; D: NA; V: TRBV2; size: once; DNA: TGTGCCACTGGGGGTGGGGGAAACTACAATGAGCAGTTCTTC; CDR3: CATGGGGNYNEQFF
J: TRBJ1-1; D: NA; V: TRBV6-1; size: NA; DNA: TGTGCCAGCAGTGAAGTGGTCTTTGGGACTGAAGCTTTCTTT; CDR3: CASSEVVFGTEAFF
J: TRBJ1-2; D: NA; V: TRBV6-6; size: NA; DNA: TGTGCCAGCAGTAGACTTTATGGCTACACCTTC; CDR3: CASSRLYGYTF
J: TRBJ2-2; D: TRBD2; V: TRBV6-6; size: NA; DNA: TGTGCCAGCAGGACTAGCGGGAGTGGTACCGGGGAGCTGTTTTTT; CDR3: CASRTSGSGTGELFF
J: TRBJ2-7; D: NA; V: TRBV2; size: NA; DNA: TGTGCCAGCAGTGGCCTAGGGGATTACGAGCAGTACTTC; CDR3: CASSGLGDYEQYF
J: TRBJ1-3; D: NA; V: TRBV18; size: few; DNA: TGTGCCAGCTCACCACTGGGCGTCTCTAGCTCTGGAAACACCATATATTTT; CDR3: CASSPLGVSSSGNTIYF
J: TRBJ2-1; D: NA; V: TRBV6-4; size: NA; DNA: TGTGCCAGCAGTGCGGGGGCCTACAATGAGCAGTTCTTC; CDR3: CASSAGAYNEQFF